This T cell receptor beta chain was sequenced for a study of shared clonotypes between healthy human individuals. Overall study: Ranging from 18 to 49 in age, donors were two women and a few men. Study-level points and caveats: All-four-donor shared clonotypes had higher generation probabilities than non-shared clonotypes did. Clonotype sharing across donors was expected to vary with sequencing depth.

Under the authors' procedure: Filtering was not the same, since immunoSEQ gave junction-only sequences without quality scores. Sequencing was performed with immunoSEQ multiplex PCR; in TCRdb, only in-frame clones are kept and a portion is missing. V, J and clone size are those of that table, while D and trimming were read from the DNA. The sample has fewer than 3 million clones, around 93% seen once. V was shortened by 0 bases and J by 2 bases, with 11 bases between the two germline ends. This CDR3 region has 15 residues. CDR1 is MGHRA and CDR2 is YSYEKL in the germline V gene. Comments on this clone: Its antigen is not identified. At the DNA level, this CDR3 is encoded by other sequences in the same sample as well.

Specimen: naive CD4+ T cells from PBMCs. Subset given: CD45RA+ positively selected. This clonotype was obtained from a man aged 18 to 29 in good health. Some clones in this sample may be carry-over from other donors' samples. This chain joins TRBV4-1 and TRBJ2-7; a possible D gene is TRBD1 (5 bases). CDR3 sequence (DNA): TGCGCCAGCAGCCAAGATCTCCAGGGCCCCTACGAGCAGTACTTC. Residues: CASSQDLQGPYEQYF.